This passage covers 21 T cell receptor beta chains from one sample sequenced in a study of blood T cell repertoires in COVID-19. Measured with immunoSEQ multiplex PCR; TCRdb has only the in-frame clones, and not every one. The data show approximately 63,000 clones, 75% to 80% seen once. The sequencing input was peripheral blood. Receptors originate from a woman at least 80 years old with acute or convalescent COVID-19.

The DNA of the CDR3 is TGCGCCAGCAGGGGACTAGCGGGTACAGATACGCAGTATTTT. Protein: CASRGLAGTDTQYF. The chain recombines TRBV5-1 with TRBJ2-3, with 12 bases identical to TRBD2. The CDR3 runs to 14 residues. J gave up 3 bases and V 5 bases, and 1 base lay outside the gene matches. Germline values: CDR1 SGHRS, CDR2 YFSETQ.

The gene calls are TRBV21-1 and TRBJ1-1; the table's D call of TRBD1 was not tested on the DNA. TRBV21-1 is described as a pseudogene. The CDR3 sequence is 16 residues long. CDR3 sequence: CASSKKTGPLNTEAFF. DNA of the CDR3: TGTGCCAGCAGCAAAAAGACAGGGCCGCTGAACACTGAAGCTTTCTTT.

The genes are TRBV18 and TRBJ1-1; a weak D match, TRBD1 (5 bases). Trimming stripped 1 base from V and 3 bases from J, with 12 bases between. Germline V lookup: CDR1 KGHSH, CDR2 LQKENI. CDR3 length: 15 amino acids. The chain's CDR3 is CASSPQGGADTEAFF. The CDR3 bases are TGTGCCAGCTCACCACAGGGCGGGGCTGACACTGAAGCTTTCTTT.

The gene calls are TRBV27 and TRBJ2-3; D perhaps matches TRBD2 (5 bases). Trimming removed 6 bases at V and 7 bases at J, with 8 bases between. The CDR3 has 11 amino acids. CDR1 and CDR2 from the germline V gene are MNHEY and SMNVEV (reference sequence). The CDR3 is CASSRGNTQYF. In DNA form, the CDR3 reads TGTGCCAGCAGCCGGGGAAATACGCAGTATTTT.

The CDR3 DNA sequence: TGTGCCAGCAGCTTAACGTATTTTTCGTTGGGCGGGAGCTCCTACGAGCAGTACTTC. This sequence encodes CASSLTYFSLGGSSYEQYF. The J gene is TRBJ2-7, the V gene TRBV11-2; 7 nucleotides agree with TRBD2. Germline V gene data show CDR1 as SGHAT and CDR2 as FQNNGV. The CDR3 loop spans 19 amino acids. V was pared by 2 bases and J by 0 bases, with 16 bases of the junction left unmatched.

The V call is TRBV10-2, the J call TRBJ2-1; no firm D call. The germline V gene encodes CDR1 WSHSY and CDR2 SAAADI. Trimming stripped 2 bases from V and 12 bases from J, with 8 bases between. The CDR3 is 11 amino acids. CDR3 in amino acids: CASSEKIGQFF. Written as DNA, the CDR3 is TGCGCCAGCAGTGAGAAAATCGGGCAGTTCTTC.

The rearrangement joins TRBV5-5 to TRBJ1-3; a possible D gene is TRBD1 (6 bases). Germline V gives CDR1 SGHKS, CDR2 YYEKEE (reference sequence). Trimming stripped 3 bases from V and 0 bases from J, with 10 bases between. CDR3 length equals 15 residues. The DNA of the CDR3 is TGTGCCAGCAGCTCCCGGGACACCTCTGGAAACACCATATATTTT. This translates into CASSSRDTSGNTIYF.

The CDR3 DNA reads as TGTGCCATCAGCCACGACGGGGCGCGGGGGGAGCAGTACTTC. Its translation: CAISHDGARGEQYF. V usage is TRBV10-3 and J usage is TRBJ2-7; the match to TRBD2 covers 7 bases. The CDR3 sequence is 14 residues long. The germline V gene encodes CDR1 ENHRY and CDR2 SYGVKD. J was trimmed by 7 bases and V by 6 bases; bases with no gene match: 12.

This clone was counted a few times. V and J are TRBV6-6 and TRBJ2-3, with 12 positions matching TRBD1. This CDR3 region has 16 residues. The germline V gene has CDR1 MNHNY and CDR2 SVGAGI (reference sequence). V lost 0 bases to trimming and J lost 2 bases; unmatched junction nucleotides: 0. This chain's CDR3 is CASSYSGQGATDTQYF. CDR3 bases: TGTGCCAGCAGTTACTCGGGACAGGGGGCCACAGATACGCAGTATTTT.

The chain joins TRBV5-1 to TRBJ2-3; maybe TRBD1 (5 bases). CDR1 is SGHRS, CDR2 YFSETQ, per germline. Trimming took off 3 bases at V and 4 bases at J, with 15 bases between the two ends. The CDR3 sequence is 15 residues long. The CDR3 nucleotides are TGCGCCAGCAGCTCAGGACAAATCGAGGCAGATACGCAGTATTTT. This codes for CASSSGQIEADTQYF.

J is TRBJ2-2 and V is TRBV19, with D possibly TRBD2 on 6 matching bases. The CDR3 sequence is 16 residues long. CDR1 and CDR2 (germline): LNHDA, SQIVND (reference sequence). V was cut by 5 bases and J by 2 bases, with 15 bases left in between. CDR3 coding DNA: TGTGCCAGTAGTCCTAGGGGCGGGGCCAACACCGGGGAGCTGTTTTTT. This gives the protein CASSPRGGANTGELFF.

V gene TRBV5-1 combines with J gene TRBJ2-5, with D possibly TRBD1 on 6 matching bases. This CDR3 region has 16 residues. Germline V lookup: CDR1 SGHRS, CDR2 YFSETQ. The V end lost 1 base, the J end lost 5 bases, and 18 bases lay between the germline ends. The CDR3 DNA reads TGCGCCAGCAGCTTGCCACGGGACACGGCTGGGGAGACCCAGTACTTC. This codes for CASSLPRDTAGETQYF.

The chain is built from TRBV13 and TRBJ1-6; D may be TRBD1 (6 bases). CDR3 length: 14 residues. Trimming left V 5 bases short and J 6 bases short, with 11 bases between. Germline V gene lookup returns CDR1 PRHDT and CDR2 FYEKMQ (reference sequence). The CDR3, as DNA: TGTGCCAGCAGCCACAGGGCCATTAATTCACCCCTCCACTTT. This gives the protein CASSHRAINSPLHF.

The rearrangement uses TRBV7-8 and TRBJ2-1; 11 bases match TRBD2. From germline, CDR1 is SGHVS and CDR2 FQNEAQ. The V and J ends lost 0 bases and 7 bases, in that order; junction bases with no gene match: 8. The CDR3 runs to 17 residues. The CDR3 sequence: CASSLALRLAGRNEQFF. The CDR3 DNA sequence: TGTGCCAGCAGCTTAGCGCTTAGACTAGCGGGAAGGAATGAGCAGTTCTTC.

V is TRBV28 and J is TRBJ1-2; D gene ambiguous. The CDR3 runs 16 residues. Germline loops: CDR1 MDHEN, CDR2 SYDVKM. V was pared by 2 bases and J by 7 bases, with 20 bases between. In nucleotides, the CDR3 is TGTGCCAGCAGTTTACCGTCCCCCGGCGGGTCGAGTGGCTACACCTTC. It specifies CASSLPSPGGSSGYTF.

As DNA, the CDR3 is TGCGCCAGCAGCCTGTACACGGGACAGGGGGCCGAGCAGTACTTC. This codes for CASSLYTGQGAEQYF. This chain joins TRBV5-1 and TRBJ2-7; 12 nucleotides align to TRBD1. This CDR3 region has 15 residues. The germline V gene encodes CDR1 SGHRS and CDR2 YFSETQ. The ends lost 4 bases at V and 6 bases at J; junction bases unmatched: 8.

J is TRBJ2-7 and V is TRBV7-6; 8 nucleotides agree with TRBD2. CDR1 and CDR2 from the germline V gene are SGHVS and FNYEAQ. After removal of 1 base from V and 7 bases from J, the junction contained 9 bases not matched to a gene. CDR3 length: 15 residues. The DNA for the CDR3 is TGTGCCAGCAGCTTAGGGTCTAGCGGGCGTGGGGAGCAGTACTTC. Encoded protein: CASSLGSSGRGEQYF.

In DNA form, the CDR3 reads TGTGCCAGCAGCTTAGGACAGGGGTCCACTGAAGCTTTCTTT. The encoded protein is CASSLGQGSTEAFF. This chain uses TRBV11-3 with TRBJ1-1; 8 positions match TRBD1. CDR1 and CDR2 (germline): SGHNT, YENEEA. The CDR3 length is 14 residues. V shed 1 base and J 4 bases; nucleotides not matched to a gene: 2.

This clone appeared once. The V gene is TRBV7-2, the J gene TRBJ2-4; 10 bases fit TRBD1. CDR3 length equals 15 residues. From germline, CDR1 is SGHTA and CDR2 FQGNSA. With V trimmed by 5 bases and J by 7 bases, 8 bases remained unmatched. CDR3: CASSQDRGGWNIQYF. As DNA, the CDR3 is TGTGCCAGCAGCCAGGACAGGGGGGGTTGGAACATTCAGTACTTC.

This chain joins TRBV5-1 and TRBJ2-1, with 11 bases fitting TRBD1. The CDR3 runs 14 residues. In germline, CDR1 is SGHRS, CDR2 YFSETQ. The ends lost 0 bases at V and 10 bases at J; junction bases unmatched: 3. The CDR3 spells CASSLARDRGEQFF. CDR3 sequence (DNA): TGCGCCAGCAGCTTGGCCCGGGACAGGGGGGAGCAGTTCTTC.

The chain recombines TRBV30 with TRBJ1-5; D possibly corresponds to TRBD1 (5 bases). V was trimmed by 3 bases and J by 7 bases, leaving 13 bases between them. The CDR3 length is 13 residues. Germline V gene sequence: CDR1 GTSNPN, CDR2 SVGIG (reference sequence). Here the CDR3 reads CAWSPGGRQPQHF. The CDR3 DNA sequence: TGTGCCTGGAGCCCGGGGGGTCGGCAGCCCCAGCATTTT.